These T cell receptor beta chains were read from a single sample in a study of PD-1 blockade in mismatch repair-deficient tumors. Measured with immunoSEQ multiplex PCR; TCRdb has only the in-frame clones, and not every one. The sample lists 40,000 or so clones; 80% to 85% were seen once. Specimen: PBMCs, collected 38 to 40 weeks after starting pembrolizumab. The receptors were sampled from an adult with mismatch repair-deficient cancer. Both conserved end residues are part of each CDR3. D genes are given only for firm matches.

16	TRBV5-1	TRBJ1-3	-	TGCGCCAGCGAAGGGACTTTCCATTTCTCTGGAAACACCATATATTTT	CASEGTFHFSGNTIYF
13	TRBV7-2	TRBJ1-3	-	TGTGCCAGCAGCCTTTACACTGGAAACACCATATATTTT	CASSLYTGNTIYF
14	TRBV7-2	TRBJ2-2	-	TGTGCCAGCAGCTTAGGTAGTAACACCGGGGAGCTGTTTTTT	CASSLGSNTGELFF
14	TRBV7-2	TRBJ1-2	-	TGTGCCAGCAGGAAACAGGGTGGTAACTATGGCTACACCTTC	CASRKQGGNYGYTF
14	TRBV4-2	TRBJ1-4	TRBD1	TGTGCCAGCAGTCCCGGGACAGCTAATGAAAAACTGTTTTTT	CASSPGTANEKLFF
13	TRBV7-2	TRBJ1-2	TRBD1	TGTGCCAGCAGCTTAACAGGGGGGGTTGGCTACACCTTC	CASSLTGGVGYTF
14	TRBV9	TRBJ1-4	-	TGTGCCAGCAGCCCCCGAGCAGGGGATGAAAAACTGTTTTTT	CASSPRAGDEKLFF
15	TRBV7-8	TRBJ1-2	-	TGTGCCAGCAGCTTTTACACCGGGGGAAGCTATGGCTACACCTTC	CASSFYTGGSYGYTF
15	TRBV7-2	TRBJ2-1	-	TGTGCCAGCAGCCTAGGGGGAGTCCGGAGCGATGAGCAGTTCTTC	CASSLGGVRSDEQFF
13	TRBV2	TRBJ1-2	-	TGTGCCAGCAAACCTATGGGGGGCTATGGCTACACCTTC	CASKPMGGYGYTF
14	TRBV28	TRBJ2-7	-	TGTGCCAGCAGCCAAGGCGGGTCCCCCTACGAGCAGTACTTC	CASSQGGSPYEQYF
15	TRBV2	TRBJ1-2	-	TGTGCCAGCAGTGTCTTGGGGCAGGGTCTCAACGGCTACACCTTC	CASSVLGQGLNGYTF
13	TRBV28	TRBJ1-6	-	TGTGCCAGCAGTTCCTCCCACACCTCACCCCTCCACTTT	CASSSSHTSPLHF
15	TRBV5-1	TRBJ2-2	TRBD1	TGCGCCAGCAGCCCGAGACAGGGGGCCACCGGGGAGCTGTTTTTT	CASSPRQGATGELFF
16	TRBV30	TRBJ2-1	TRBD2	TGTGCCTGGACTCCCCCGGGGGGGCCATCCTACAATGAGCAGTTCTTC	CAWTPPGGPSYNEQFF
14	TRBV11-3	TRBJ2-1	TRBD2	TGTGCCAGCTCTAGCGGGAGGGCCAACAATGAGCAGTTCTTC	CASSSGRANNEQFF
15	TRBV11-3	TRBJ1-4	TRBD1	TGTGCCAGCAGCTTACGGTCGACAGGGGATGAAAAACTGTTTTTT	CASSLRSTGDEKLFF
13	TRBV30	TRBJ1-4	-	TGTGCCTGGAGGGGAACAGGCGGTGAAAAACTGTTTTTT	CAWRGTGGEKLFF
16	TRBV18	TRBJ2-7	TRBD1	TGTGCCAGCTCGAGCTCGGGACAGGGGTCCTCCTACGAGCAGTACTTC	CASSSSGQGSSYEQYF
17	TRBV27	TRBJ1-5	-	TGTGCCAGCAGTTTAAGACAGCCCGCTTATAGCAATCAGCCCCAGCATTTT	CASSLRQPAYSNQPQHF
13	TRBV30	TRBJ2-2	TRBD1	TGTGCCTGGGACAGGGGGTCCACCGGGGAGCTGTTTTTT	CAWDRGSTGELFF
16	TRBV9	TRBJ2-3	TRBD2	TGTGCCAGCAGCCTGACTAGCGGGGAAAGCACAGATACGCAGTATTTT	CASSLTSGESTDTQYF
14	TRBV5-1	TRBJ1-5	-	TGCGCCAGCAGCCGAGGCGGGAGGGATCAGCCCCAGCATTTT	CASSRGGRDQPQHF
15	TRBV28	TRBJ2-7	TRBD1	TGTGCCAGCAGTCCCCGTGGACAGGGCACCTACGAGCAGTACTTC	CASSPRGQGTYEQYF
13	TRBV27	TRBJ1-1	-	TGTGCCAGCAGTTTCGGGAGTAACACTGAAGCTTTCTTT	CASSFGSNTEAFF